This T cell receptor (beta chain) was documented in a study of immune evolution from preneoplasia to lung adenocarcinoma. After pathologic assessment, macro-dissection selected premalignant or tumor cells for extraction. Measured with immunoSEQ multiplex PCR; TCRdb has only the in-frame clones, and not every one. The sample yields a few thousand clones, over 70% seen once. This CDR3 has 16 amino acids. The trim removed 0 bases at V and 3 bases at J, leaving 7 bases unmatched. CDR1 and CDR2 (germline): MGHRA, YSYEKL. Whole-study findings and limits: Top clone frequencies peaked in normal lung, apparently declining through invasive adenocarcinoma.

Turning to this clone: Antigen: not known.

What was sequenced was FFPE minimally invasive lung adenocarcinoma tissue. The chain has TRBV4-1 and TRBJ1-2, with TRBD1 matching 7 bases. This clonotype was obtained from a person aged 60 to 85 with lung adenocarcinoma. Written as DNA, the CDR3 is TGCGCCAGCAGCCAAGAGGGCACAGGGGTTGACTATGGCTACACCTTC. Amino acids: CASSQEGTGVDYGYTF.